This TCR beta chain is drawn from a study of blood T cell repertoires in COVID-19. Turning to the study itself: Italy, Spain and the United States were the sources of the convalescent and acute COVID-19 samples. The analysed material was cDNA or gDNA that came from T cells, B-cell-depleted T cells, or PBMCs.

The V gene lost 0 bases and the J gene lost 3 bases, with 11 bases spanning the gap. Germline values: CDR1 MNHEY, CDR2 SVGAGI. The CDR3 spans 15 residues. In the original processing: By means of reference gene primer amplification, nucleated cell counts were estimated. Repertoires were generated with immunoSEQ multiplex PCR, while TCRdb's copy carries only in-frame clones and drops some. D and trimming were read from the DNA, whereas the V and J calls and clone size are those reported in that table. The sample holds under 300,000 clones, approximately 86% seen once. The receptor comes from a woman of 80 years or more with active or convalescent COVID-19. Sequencing input: peripheral blood. The chain carries TRBV6-5 and TRBJ1-2; possible D gene TRBD1, 6 bases. The DNA for the CDR3 is TGTGCCAGCAGTTACTCCAGGGCAGGGGACTATGGCTACACCTTC. Its translation is CASSYSRAGDYGYTF.